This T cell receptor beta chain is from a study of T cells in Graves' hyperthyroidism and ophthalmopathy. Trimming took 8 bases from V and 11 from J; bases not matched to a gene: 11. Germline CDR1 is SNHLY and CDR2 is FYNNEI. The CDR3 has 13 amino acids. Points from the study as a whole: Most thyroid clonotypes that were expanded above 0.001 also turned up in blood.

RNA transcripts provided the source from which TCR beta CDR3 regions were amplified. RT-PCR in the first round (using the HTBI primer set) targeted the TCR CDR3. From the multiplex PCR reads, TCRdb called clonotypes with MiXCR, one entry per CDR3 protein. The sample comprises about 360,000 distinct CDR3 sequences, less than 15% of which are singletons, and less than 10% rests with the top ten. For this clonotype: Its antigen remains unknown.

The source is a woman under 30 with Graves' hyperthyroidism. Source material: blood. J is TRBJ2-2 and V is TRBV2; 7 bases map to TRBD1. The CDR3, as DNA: TGTGCCAGCGGGACAGAGAGGGGATTCGAGCTGTTTTTT. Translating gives CASGTERGFELFF. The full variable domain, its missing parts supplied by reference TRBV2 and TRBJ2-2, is EPEVTQTPSHQVTQMGQEVILRCVPISNHLYFYWYRQILGQKVEFLVSFYNNEISEKSEIFDDQFSVERPDGSNFTLKIRSTKLEDSAMYFCASGTERGFELFFGEGSRLTVL.